These T cell receptor beta chains were read from a single sample in a study of neurological immune-mediated disorders. One entry per CDR3 protein, called by TCRdb with MiXCR from the 5' RACE reads. The sample lists about 30,000 distinct CDR3 sequences; about 16% were seen once. Sequenced material: PBMCs. These receptors were collected from a man between 65 and 85 years old in good health. Both conserved end residues are part of each CDR3. D genes are given only for firm matches. Not every row has a clone size; where given, it reads once, few, many or a size class.

V	D	J	size	length	CDR3	DNA
TRBV4-1	.	TRBJ1-1	many	11	CASSQGTEAFF	TGCGCCAGCAGCCAAGGGACTGAAGCTTTCTTT
TRBV29-1	.	TRBJ2-6	medium-sized	14	CSVEQGPGANVLTF	TGCAGCGTTGAACAAGGCCCTGGGGCCAACGTCCTGACTTTC
TRBV6-5	.	TRBJ1-1	.	15	CASNPRGRENTEAFF	TGTGCCAGCAACCCACGAGGTAGAGAAAACACTGAAGCTTTCTTT
TRBV5-1	.	TRBJ2-5	few	14	CASSLWQNQETQYF	TGCGCCAGCAGCTTGTGGCAGAACCAAGAGACCCAGTACTTC
TRBV6-5	TRBD1	TRBJ1-1	many	16	CASRFEQGVGGTEAFF	TGTGCCAGCAGGTTCGAACAGGGGGTTGGAGGCACTGAAGCTTTCTTT
TRBV7-9	TRBD2	TRBJ2-5	few	17	CASSVTSGGATQETQYF	TGTGCCAGCAGCGTGACTAGCGGGGGGGCCACCCAAGAGACCCAGTACTTC
TRBV5-1	.	TRBJ2-1	.	15	CASSLEGAGFNEQFF	TGCGCCAGCAGCCTGGAAGGGGCAGGGTTCAATGAGCAGTTCTTC
TRBV5-1	.	TRBJ2-2	.	20	CASSFYICSARLADTGELFF	.
TRBV10-3	.	TRBJ1-2	many	12	CAIGGGIYGYTF	TGTGCCATCGGAGGGGGTATTTATGGCTACACCTTC
TRBV5-1	.	TRBJ2-5	many	16	CASSLYVGGAQETQYF	TGCGCCAGCAGCTTGTATGTCGGGGGAGCTCAAGAGACCCAGTACTTC
TRBV24-1	TRBD1	TRBJ1-5	many	16	CATSDTARGRVQPQHF	TGTGCCACCAGTGATACCGCCAGGGGGCGCGTTCAGCCCCAGCATTTT
TRBV7-3	TRBD2	TRBJ2-2	many	19	CASSLSALRGGSNTGELFF	TGTGCCAGCAGCTTATCTGCCCTGCGGGGGGGAAGTAACACCGGGGAGCTGTTTTTT
TRBV29-1	.	TRBJ2-1	.	10	CSSRGVEQFF	TGCAGCTCGAGGGGGGTAGAGCAGTTCTTC
TRBV20-1	.	TRBJ2-7	many	14	CSALHGTSSYEQYF	TGCAGTGCCCTCCACGGGACGAGCTCCTACGAGCAGTACTTC
TRBV9	TRBD1	TRBJ2-7	few	16	CASSVVGQGGFDEQYF	TGTGCCAGCAGCGTAGTCGGACAGGGCGGGTTTGACGAGCAGTACTTC
TRBV12-3/TRBV12-4	.	TRBJ1-1	many	15	CASSLVTGWETEAFF	TGTGCCAGCAGTTTAGTAACAGGTTGGGAAACTGAAGCTTTCTTT
TRBV10-3	.	TRBJ1-3	few	16	CAISDPNVPSGNTIYF	TGTGCCATCAGTGACCCTAACGTACCCTCTGGAAACACCATATATTTT
TRBV7-3	.	TRBJ2-3	many	15	CASSIGGGLADTQYF	TGTGCCAGCAGCATCGGGGGTGGCCTCGCAGATACGCAGTATTTT
TRBV18	.	TRBJ1-4	.	13	CASSPGNNEKLFF	TGTGCCAGCTCACCAGGAAATAATGAAAAACTGTTTTTT
TRBV10-3	.	TRBJ1-5	many	15	CAISPSGGVNQPQHF	TGTGCCATCAGTCCGTCCGGGGGTGTCAATCAGCCCCAGCATTTT
TRBV5-1	.	TRBJ2-7	.	13	CASSFIGNYEQYF	TGCGCCAGCAGCTTCATAGGTAACTACGAGCAGTACTTC
TRBV10-3	TRBD1	TRBJ2-2	many	14	CAIRGQGGTGELFF	TGTGCCATCAGGGGACAGGGGGGGACCGGGGAGCTGTTTTTT
TRBV5-1	.	TRBJ1-6	many	15	CASSLIPSEDSPLHF	TGCGCCAGCAGCTTGATACCGTCGGAAGATTCACCCCTCCACTTT
TRBV12-3/TRBV12-4	.	TRBJ1-4	many	16	CASSLVPPATNEKLFF	TGTGCCAGCAGTTTAGTACCGCCTGCAACTAATGAAAAACTGTTTTTT
TRBV29-1	.	TRBJ1-1	many	11	CSVEDSSEAFF	TGCAGCGTTGAAGATTCTTCAGAAGCTTTCTTT
TRBV12-3/TRBV12-4	.	TRBJ2-4	many	14	CASSSTPAKNIQYF	TGTGCCAGCAGTTCAACACCGGCCAAAAACATTCAGTACTTC
TRBV7-3	TRBD1	TRBJ2-7	many	15	CASSRPRGISYEQYF	TGTGCCAGCAGCCGCCCCAGGGGGATCTCCTACGAGCAGTACTTC
TRBV6-1	.	TRBJ1-5	many	13	CASSREYPQPQHF	TGTGCCAGCAGCAGGGAGTATCCTCAGCCCCAGCATTTT
TRBV11-2	.	TRBJ2-3	many	14	CASSLEWGADTQYF	TGTGCCAGCAGCTTAGAATGGGGTGCAGATACGCAGTATTTT
TRBV27	.	TRBJ2-7	many	15	CASSSVGGPPYEQYF	TGTGCCAGCAGCTCTGTTGGGGGGCCTCCCTACGAGCAGTACTTC
TRBV12-3/TRBV12-4	.	TRBJ1-1	many	13	CASRGLGAAEAFF	TGTGCCAGCAGGGGCCTTGGAGCCGCTGAAGCTTTCTTT
TRBV27	.	TRBJ2-3	once	12	CASSWAWDTQYF	TGTGCCAGCAGCTGGGCCTGGGATACGCAGTATTTT
TRBV3-1	.	TRBJ1-2	many	12	CASSHWPSGYTF	TGTGCCAGCAGCCATTGGCCCTCGGGCTACACCTTC
TRBV6-5	.	TRBJ1-4	many	13	CASSYSRGEKLFF	TGTGCCAGCAGTTACTCGAGAGGGGAAAAACTGTTTTTT
TRBV2	.	TRBJ2-4	many	16	CARPPARGVDKNIQYF	TGTGCCAGACCCCCGGCCAGGGGAGTTGACAAAAACATTCAGTACTTC
TRBV15	.	TRBJ2-7	.	13	CATSREEGYDQYF	TGTGCCACCAGCAGAGAAGAGGGTTATGACCAGTACTTC
TRBV20-1	.	TRBJ2-2	many	13	CSASAPNTGELFF	TGCAGTGCTAGCGCACCGAACACCGGGGAGCTGTTTTTT
TRBV13	TRBD2	TRBJ2-7	many	15	CASSLRGGSSYEQYF	TGTGCCAGCAGCCTTAGGGGAGGGAGCTCCTACGAGCAGTACTTC
TRBV12-3/TRBV12-4	.	TRBJ1-2	.	15	CASSTSGGSDLGYTF	TGTGCCAGCAGCACCTCGGGAGGGTCAGACCTCGGCTACACCTTC
TRBV4-2	.	TRBJ1-4	many	14	CASSRGSSGEKLFF	TGTGCCAGCAGCCGAGGGAGTTCTGGTGAAAAACTGTTTTTT
TRBV5-4	TRBD1	TRBJ1-2	many	18	CASSLTGDRAFGNYGYTF	TGTGCCAGCAGCTTGACTGGGGACAGGGCTTTCGGGAACTATGGCTACACCTTC
TRBV3-1	TRBD2	TRBJ2-5	many	16	CASSHILAGGQETQYF	TGTGCCAGCAGCCATATTCTAGCGGGAGGCCAAGAGACCCAGTACTTC
TRBV5-1	.	TRBJ1-4	many	15	CASSLVGGGGEKLFF	TGCGCCAGCAGCTTGGTGGGGGGAGGAGGAGAAAAACTGTTTTTT
TRBV29-1	TRBD1	TRBJ1-1	many	14	CSVKGQGARAEAFF	TGCAGCGTTAAAGGACAGGGGGCACGGGCTGAAGCTTTCTTT
TRBV15	.	TRBJ1-2	many	14	CATSRDRVGYGYTF	TGTGCCACCAGCAGAGATCGCGTAGGCTATGGCTACACCTTC
TRBV5-1	.	TRBJ2-2	many	14	CASSPQDSTGELFF	TGCGCCAGCAGCCCACAGGATTCCACCGGGGAGCTGTTTTTT